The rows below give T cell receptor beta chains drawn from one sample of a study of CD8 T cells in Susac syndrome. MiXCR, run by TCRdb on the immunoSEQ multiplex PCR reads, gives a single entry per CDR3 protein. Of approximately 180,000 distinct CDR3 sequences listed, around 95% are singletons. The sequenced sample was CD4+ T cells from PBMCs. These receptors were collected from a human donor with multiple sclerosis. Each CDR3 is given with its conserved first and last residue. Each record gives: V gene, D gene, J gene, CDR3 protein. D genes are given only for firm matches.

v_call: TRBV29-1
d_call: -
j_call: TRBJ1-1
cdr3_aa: CSVDRGLNTEAFF

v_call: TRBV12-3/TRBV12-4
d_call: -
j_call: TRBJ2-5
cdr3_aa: CASSTLETQYF

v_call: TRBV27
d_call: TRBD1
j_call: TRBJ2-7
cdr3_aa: CASSSYFRGHYEQYF

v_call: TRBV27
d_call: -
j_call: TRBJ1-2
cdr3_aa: CASSSGNYGYTF

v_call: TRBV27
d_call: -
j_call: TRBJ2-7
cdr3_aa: CASSPLGRSYEQYF

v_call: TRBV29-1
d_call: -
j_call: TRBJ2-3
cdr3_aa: CSVEVAGRDTQYF

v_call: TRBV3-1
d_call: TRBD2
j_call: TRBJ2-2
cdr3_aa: CASSQTSGVNTGELFF

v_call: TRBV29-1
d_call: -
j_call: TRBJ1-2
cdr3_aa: CSVWQGYTF

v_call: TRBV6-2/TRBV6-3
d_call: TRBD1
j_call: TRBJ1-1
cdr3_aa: CASSYRVSGGAFF

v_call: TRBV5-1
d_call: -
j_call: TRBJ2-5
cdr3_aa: CASFGGPGQETQYF

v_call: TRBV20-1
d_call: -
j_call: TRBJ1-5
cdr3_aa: CSARVNSNQPQHF

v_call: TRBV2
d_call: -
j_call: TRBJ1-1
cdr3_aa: CASSEGNTEAFF

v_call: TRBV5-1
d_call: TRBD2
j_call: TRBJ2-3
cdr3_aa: CASSLAPLRLAGGPTDTQYF

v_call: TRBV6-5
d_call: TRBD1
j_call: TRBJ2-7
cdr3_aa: CASRPLTGYEQYF

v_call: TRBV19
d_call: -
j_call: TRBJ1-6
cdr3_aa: CASSIWPGNSPLHF

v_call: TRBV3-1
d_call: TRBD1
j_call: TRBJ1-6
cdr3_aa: CASSHRTGTGSLHF

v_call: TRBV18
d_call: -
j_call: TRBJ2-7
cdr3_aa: CASSRTESYEQYF

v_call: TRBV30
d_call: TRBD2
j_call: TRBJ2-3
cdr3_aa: CAWSPPGGADTQYF

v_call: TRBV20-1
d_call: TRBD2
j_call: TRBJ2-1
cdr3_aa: CSARRTSGHNEQFF

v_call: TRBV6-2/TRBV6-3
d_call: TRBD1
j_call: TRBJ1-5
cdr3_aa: CASSGRDRGQSNQPQHF

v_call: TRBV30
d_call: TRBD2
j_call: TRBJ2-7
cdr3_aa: CAWSPGTSSYEQYF

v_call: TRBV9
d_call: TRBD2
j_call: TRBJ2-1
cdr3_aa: CASSVDPAGLVRNEQFF